The table lists the clone carrying this TCR beta chain with a few counts. Its antigen is currently unknown. The data were obtained in a study of blood T cells in healthy people across ages. Sample-barcoded 5' priming and a J-beta primer mix drove a second PCR of 7 to 11 cycles. Each CDR3 protein is one row after TCRdb ran MiXCR on the 5' RACE reads. The repertoire consists of about a million distinct CDR3 sequences, with about 53% occurring once and the leading ten covering about a fifth. The study, taken as a whole, reports: Older age coincided with a roughly linear decline in TCR beta diversity per million T cells.

V was shortened by 5 bases and J by 2 bases, with 16 bases between the two germline ends. The CDR3 is 15 amino acids. CDR1 and CDR2 (germline): MDHEN, SYDVKM. Donors ranged from roughly 6 to 100 years old and were healthy Caucasians in Russia. Every sample yielded at least 6 million isolated PBMCs. This sequence joins TRBV28 and TRBJ2-7; D is perhaps TRBD1 (6 bases). The sample consisted of blood. The sequence was obtained from a woman aged 60-75 years in good health. The CDR3 sequence is CASSLGQRVAYEQYF. The CDR3 region has the DNA TGTGCCAGCAGTCTAGGACAGAGGGTAGCCTACGAGCAGTACTTC.